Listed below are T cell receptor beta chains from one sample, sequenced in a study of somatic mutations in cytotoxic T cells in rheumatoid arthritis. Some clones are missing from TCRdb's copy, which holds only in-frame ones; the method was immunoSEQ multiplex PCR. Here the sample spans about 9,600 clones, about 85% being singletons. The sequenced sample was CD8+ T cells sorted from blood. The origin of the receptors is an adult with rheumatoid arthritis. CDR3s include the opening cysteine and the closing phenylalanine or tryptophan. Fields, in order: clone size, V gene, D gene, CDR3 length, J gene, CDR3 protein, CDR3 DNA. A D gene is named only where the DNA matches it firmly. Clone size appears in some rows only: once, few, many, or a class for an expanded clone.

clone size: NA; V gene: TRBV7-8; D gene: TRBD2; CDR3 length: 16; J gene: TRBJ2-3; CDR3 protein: CASSPSGGASTDTQYF; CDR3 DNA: TGTGCCAGCAGCCCATCCGGGGGGGCCAGCACAGATACGCAGTATTTT
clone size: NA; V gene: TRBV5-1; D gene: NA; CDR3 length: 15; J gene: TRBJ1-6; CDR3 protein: CASSLAVTENSPLHF; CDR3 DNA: TGCGCCAGCAGCTTGGCTGTGACAGAGAATTCACCCCTCCACTTT
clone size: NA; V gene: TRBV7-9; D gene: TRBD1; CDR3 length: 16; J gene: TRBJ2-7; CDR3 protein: CASSLSIGTDSYEQYF; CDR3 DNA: TGTGCCAGCAGCTTAAGTATAGGGACAGACTCCTACGAGCAGTACTTC
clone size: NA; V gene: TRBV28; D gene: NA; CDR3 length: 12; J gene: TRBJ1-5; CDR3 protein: CASSYGTESQHF; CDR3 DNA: TGTGCCAGCAGCTATGGGACGGAGTCCCAGCATTTT
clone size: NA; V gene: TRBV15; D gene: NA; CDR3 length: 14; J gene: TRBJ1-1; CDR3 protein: CATSRDLVNTEAFF; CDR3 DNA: TGTGCCACCAGCAGAGATCTGGTGAACACTGAAGCTTTCTTT
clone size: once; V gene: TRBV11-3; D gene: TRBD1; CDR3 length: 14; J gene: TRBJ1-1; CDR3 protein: CASSFDRGDTEAFF; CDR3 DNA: TGTGCCAGCAGCTTCGACAGGGGGGACACTGAAGCTTTCTTT
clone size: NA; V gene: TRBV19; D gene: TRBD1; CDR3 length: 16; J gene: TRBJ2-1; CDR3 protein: CASTLGQGSSYNEQFF; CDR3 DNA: TGTGCCAGTACGCTTGGACAGGGGTCTTCCTACAATGAGCAGTTCTTC
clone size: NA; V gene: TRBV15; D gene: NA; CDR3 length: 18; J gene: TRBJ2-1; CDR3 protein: CATSGEGRSGRLYNEQFF; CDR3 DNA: TGTGCCACCAGCGGCGAAGGCCGAAGCGGGCGACTTTACAATGAGCAGTTCTTC
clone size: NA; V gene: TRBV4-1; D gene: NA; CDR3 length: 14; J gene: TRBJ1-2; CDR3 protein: CASSQGSGARGYTF; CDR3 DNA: TGCGCCAGCAGCCAAGGGTCAGGGGCCAGGGGCTACACCTTC
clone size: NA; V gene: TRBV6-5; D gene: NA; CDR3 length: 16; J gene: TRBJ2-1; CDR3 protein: CASSSQGVHGYNEQFF; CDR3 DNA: TGTGCCAGCAGTTCTCAGGGAGTCCATGGCTACAATGAGCAGTTCTTC
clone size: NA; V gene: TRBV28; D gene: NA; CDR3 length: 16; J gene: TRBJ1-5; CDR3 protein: CASSLGYKYSNQPQHF; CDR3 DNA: TGTGCCAGCAGTTTGGGTTACAAATATAGCAATCAGCCCCAGCATTTT
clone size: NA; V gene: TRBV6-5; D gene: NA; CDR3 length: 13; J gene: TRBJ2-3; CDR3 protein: CASSYSIADTQYF; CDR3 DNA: TGTGCCAGCAGTTACTCGATCGCAGATACGCAGTATTTT
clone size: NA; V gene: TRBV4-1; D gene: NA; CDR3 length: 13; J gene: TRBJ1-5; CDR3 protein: CASSRDGDQPQHF; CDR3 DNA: TGCGCCAGCAGCCGTGACGGAGATCAGCCCCAGCATTTT
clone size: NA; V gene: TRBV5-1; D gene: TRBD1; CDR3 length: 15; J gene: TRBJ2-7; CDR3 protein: CASSLANRGQYEQYF; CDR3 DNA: TGCGCCAGCAGCTTGGCCAACAGGGGGCAATACGAGCAGTACTTC
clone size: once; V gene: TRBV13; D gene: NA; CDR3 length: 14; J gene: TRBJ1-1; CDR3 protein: CASSLGQGGTEAFF; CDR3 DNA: TGTGCCAGCAGCTTAGGCCAGGGAGGCACTGAAGCTTTCTTT
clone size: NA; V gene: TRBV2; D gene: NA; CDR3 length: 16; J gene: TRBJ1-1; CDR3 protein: CASIVKYGDQNTEAFF; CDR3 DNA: TGTGCCAGCATTGTTAAGTACGGGGACCAGAACACTGAAGCTTTCTTT
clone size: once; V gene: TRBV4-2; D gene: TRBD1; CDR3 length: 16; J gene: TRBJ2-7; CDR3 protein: CASSPSGQGFSYEQYF; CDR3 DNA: TGTGCCAGCAGCCCATCGGGACAGGGCTTCTCCTACGAGCAGTACTTC
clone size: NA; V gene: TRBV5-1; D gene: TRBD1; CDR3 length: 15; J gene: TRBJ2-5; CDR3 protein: CASSRAGTELETQYF; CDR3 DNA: TGCGCCAGCAGCCGTGCCGGGACAGAACTAGAGACCCAGTACTTC
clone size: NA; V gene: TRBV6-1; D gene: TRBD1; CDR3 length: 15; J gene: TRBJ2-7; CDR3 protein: CASSEDTGAYYEQYF; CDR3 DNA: TGTGCCAGCAGTGAAGATACAGGGGCATACTACGAGCAGTACTTC
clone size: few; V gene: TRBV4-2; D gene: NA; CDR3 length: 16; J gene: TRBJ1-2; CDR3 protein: CASSQDLTGKYYGYTF; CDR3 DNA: TGTGCCAGCAGCCAAGATCTGACAGGAAAATACTATGGCTACACCTTC
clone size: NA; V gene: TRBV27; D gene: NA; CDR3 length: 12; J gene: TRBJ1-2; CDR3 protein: CASRSEGYGYTF; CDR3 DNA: TGTGCCAGCAGGTCAGAGGGGTATGGCTACACCTTC
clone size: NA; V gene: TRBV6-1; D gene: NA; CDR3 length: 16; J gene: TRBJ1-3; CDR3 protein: CASSGPAKPSGNTIYF; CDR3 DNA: TGTGCCAGCAGTGGACCGGCGAAACCCTCTGGAAACACCATATATTTT
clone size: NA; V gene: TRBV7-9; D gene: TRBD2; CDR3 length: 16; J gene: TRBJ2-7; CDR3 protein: CASSPQTSGTSYEQYF; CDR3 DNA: TGTGCCAGCAGCCCCCAGACTAGCGGGACCTCCTACGAGCAGTACTTC
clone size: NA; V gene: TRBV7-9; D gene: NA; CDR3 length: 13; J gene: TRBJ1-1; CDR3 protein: CASSLTGNTEAFF; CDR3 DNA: TGTGCCAGCAGCCTAACAGGAAACACTGAAGCTTTCTTT
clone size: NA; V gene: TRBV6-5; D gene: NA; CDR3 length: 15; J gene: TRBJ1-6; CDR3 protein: CASRAQQERNSPLHF; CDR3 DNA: TGTGCCAGCAGGGCCCAACAAGAGAGAAATTCACCCCTCCACTTT
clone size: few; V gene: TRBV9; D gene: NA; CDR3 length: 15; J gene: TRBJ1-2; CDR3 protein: CASSVAMGRNYGYTF; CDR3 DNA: TGTGCCAGCAGCGTAGCTATGGGGCGTAACTATGGCTACACCTTC
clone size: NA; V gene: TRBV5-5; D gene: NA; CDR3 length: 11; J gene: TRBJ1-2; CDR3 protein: CASSLAGGYTF; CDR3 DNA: TGTGCCAGCAGCTTGGCGGGTGGCTACACCTTC